The clone carrying this TCR beta chain was seen only a few times. Its antigen is as yet unknown. A far larger clone is one nucleotide away, so this likely arose from a read error. Other nucleotide sequences from this sample produce the same CDR3. The data derive from a study of cytomegalovirus exposure and HLA in healthy donors. Overall study results and limits: Across donors, most TCRs were seen rarely, yet some public ones were widespread.

Per germline, CDR1 SEHNR and CDR2 FQNEAQ (reference sequence). V dropped 5 bases and J dropped 5; count of bases not matched to a gene: 14. This CDR3 comprises 17 residues. 13 Jbeta primers and 60 Vbeta primers were used for the PCR. Method: immunoSEQ multiplex PCR; TCRdb's copy keeps in-frame clones and lacks some. The sample lists about 190,000 clones, about four fifths occurring once. This clonotype originated in a man aged 25-40 years in good health and CMV-seropositive. V usage is TRBV7-9 and J usage is TRBJ1-5; TRBD1 matches 8 bases. Sequenced input: PBMCs. In DNA form, the CDR3 reads TGTGCCAGCAGCCAAAAGGCTACAGGGGGTTCTCATCAGCCCCAGCATTTT. Protein sequence: CASSQKATGGSHQPQHF.